The entry below gives a single TCR beta chain sequence along with its context. This sample is part of a study of technical replicates of blood from several donors. The J segment lost 6 bases and the V segment lost 8 bases, leaving 9 bases of the junction unmatched. The CDR3 has 15 amino acids. Germline V CDR1 and CDR2: GTSNPN, SVGIG (reference sequence). Profiled with immunoSEQ multiplex PCR; TCRdb holds only in-frame clones, not every one. The repertoire includes under 95,000 clones, approximately 90% of them detected once, and about 0.4% sits in the top ten. This sequence joins TRBV30 and TRBJ2-2; 13 bases agree with TRBD2. Sequencing was done on a sample of T cells isolated from PBMCs. The receptor comes from a human donor in good health. CDR3 DNA sequence: TGTGCCGCCCAATCGGGACTAGCGGGACCCGGGGAGCTGTTTTTT. The encoded protein is CAAQSGLAGPGELFF.